A single sample is the source of the 8 T cell receptor beta chains below, sequenced in a study of T cells in Graves' hyperthyroidism and ophthalmopathy. Amplified TCR beta CDR3 regions derived from RNA transcripts. With the HTBI primer set, the TCR CDR3 went through a first round of RT-PCR. TCRdb reprocessed the multiplex PCR reads via MiXCR and lists one record per CDR3 protein. The data contain about 380,000 distinct CDR3 sequences, around a sixth of them seen just once; the ten biggest clones take up over 35%. Input material: blood. These receptors all come from a young man with Graves' ophthalmopathy.

This clonotype showed up just once. A much bigger clone sits one base away, suggesting this may be a read error. V is TRBV6-2 or TRBV6-3 and J is TRBJ2-1, with 9 bases lining up with TRBD2. Germline V gene lookup returns CDR1 MNHEY and CDR2 SVGEGT. This CDR3 contains 15 residues. J lost 6 bases, V lost 5 bases, and 8 bases had no gene match. CDR3 sequence: CASSKASGGPNEQFF. The CDR3 DNA reads TGTGCCAGCAGTAAGGCGAGCGGGGGGCCCAATGAGCAGTTCTTC.

The chain links TRBV5-1 to TRBJ2-5, with TRBD1 matching over 11 bases. Germline V lookup: CDR1 SGHRS, CDR2 YFSETQ. The CDR3 is 14 residues long. Trimming cost V 3 bases and J 5 bases; bases outside gene matches: 3. The CDR3 DNA is TGCGCCAGCAGCTGGACAGGGGGCGAGGAGACCCAGTACTTC. Amino acid sequence: CASSWTGGEETQYF.

This clonotype was counted a few times. J is TRBJ1-6 and V is TRBV9, with D perhaps matching TRBD1 (5 bases). CDR1 SGDLS and CDR2 YYNGEE come from the germline V gene. Trimming cost V 3 bases and J 4 bases, with 14 bases left between them. This CDR3 has 16 residues. Here the CDR3 DNA reads TGTGCCAGCAGCGCGGATGACAGCGTTTATAATTCACCCCTCCACTTT. Protein product: CASSADDSVYNSPLHF.

Comments on this clonotype: A much larger clone lies a single base off, so this may be a read error. This chain links TRBV18 with TRBJ1-1, with TRBD1 as a possible D gene (5 bases). This CDR3 has 14 residues. CDR1 KGHSH and CDR2 LQKENI come from the germline V gene. V was shortened by 3 bases and J by 10 bases, with 18 bases between the two germline ends. CDR3 nucleotides: TGTGCCAGCTCACCTTCCTCCGGGGCGGGTGTAGCTTTCTTT. The encoded protein is CASSPSSGAGVAFF.

The chain joins TRBV18 to TRBJ2-3; D is undetermined. The CDR3 extends over 12 amino acids. Germline values: CDR1 KGHSH, CDR2 LQKENI. Trimming shortened V by 4 bases and J by 5 bases, and 7 bases separated the two germline ends. The CDR3 sequence is CASSRDLDTQYF. The CDR3 coding sequence is TGTGCCAGCTCACGTGATCTAGATACGCAGTATTTT.

In its sample, this clonotype was seen many times. The chain joins TRBV18 to TRBJ2-5; D may be TRBD2 (6 bases). V lost 8 bases to trimming and J lost 5 bases, with 12 bases between them. This CDR3 is 12 amino acids long. CDR1 and CDR2 from the germline V gene are KGHSH and LQKENI. The CDR3 loop reads CASRPGGETQYF. The DNA of the CDR3 is TGTGCCAGCCGCCCCGGGGGTGAGACCCAGTACTTC.

In its sample, this clonotype was seen many times. This rearrangement joins TRBV6-1 to TRBJ1-1; D is ambiguous. The CDR3 is 12 amino acids. The germline CDR1 and CDR2 sequences are MNHNS and SASEGT. Trimming removed 6 bases from V and 3 bases from J, with 8 bases in between. CDR3 sequence reads: CASRTWDTEAFF. The CDR3 DNA sequence: TGTGCCAGCAGGACCTGGGACACTGAAGCTTTCTTT.

This clonotype has more than one count but fewer than ten. The gene calls are TRBV7-3 and TRBJ2-2; possible D gene TRBD2, 5 bases. Germline lookup yields CDR1 SGHTA and CDR2 FQGTGA. The CDR3 extends over 15 amino acids. Trimming stripped 4 bases from V and 2 bases from J, with 11 bases between. This chain's CDR3 is CASSSFGINTGELFF. DNA of the CDR3: TGTGCCAGCAGCTCCTTCGGGATCAACACCGGGGAGCTGTTTTTT.